This is a list of T cell receptor beta chains from one sample in a study of vaccination and CD4 T cells after COVID-19. These receptors' targets are unknown. TCRdb reprocessed the PCR reads via MiXCR and lists one record per CDR3 protein. Altogether about 19,000 distinct CDR3 sequences are present, 43% being singletons, with the ten largest covering just under 3%. The sample consisted of CD4+ T cells from blood, cultured in vitro, taken after SARS-CoV-2 vaccination. Source of these receptors: a human donor who had recovered from COVID-19. The CDR3 runs from the conserved cysteine through the conserved F or W. A D gene is named only where the DNA matches it firmly. Expanded clones get a size class; other rows say once, few or many, or leave the size out.

TRBV5-1,TRBJ1-2,.,.,CASSPDSGRANYGYTF,TGCGCCAGCAGCCCTGATTCCGGGCGGGCTAACTATGGCTACACCTTC
TRBV28,TRBJ2-7,.,TRBD2,CASSLRGVGREGEQYF,TGTGCCAGCAGTTTGCGAGGGGTAGGTCGGGAGGGCGAGCAGTACTTC
TRBV12-3/TRBV12-4,TRBJ1-6,.,.,CASSGRRVNSPLHF,TGTGCCAGCAGTGGACGCAGGGTGAATTCACCCCTCCACTTT
TRBV5-8,TRBJ1-1,few,.,CASSAVPGAEAFF,TGTGCCAGCAGCGCGGTTCCAGGGGCTGAAGCTTTCTTT
TRBV7-9,TRBJ1-1,.,.,CASSSRGSTEAFF,TGTGCCAGCAGCTCCCGTGGGAGCACTGAAGCTTTCTTT
TRBV4-3,TRBJ1-2,few,.,CASSQEAGKHYGYTF,TGCGCCAGCAGCCAAGAGGCAGGGAAACACTATGGCTACACCTTC
TRBV20-1,TRBJ1-5,.,TRBD1,CSATSGQGYQPQHF,TGCAGTGCTACCTCGGGACAGGGGTATCAGCCCCAGCATTTT
TRBV7-6,TRBJ1-3,.,.,CASSLSPTGDTIYF,TGTGCCAGCAGCCTATCCCCGACGGGAGACACCATATATTTT
TRBV28,TRBJ2-3,.,.,CASRIPGPADTQYF,TGTGCCAGCCGGATCCCGGGCCCCGCAGATACGCAGTATTTT
TRBV7-2,TRBJ1-5,.,.,CASSLRQGLGQPQHF,TGTGCCAGCAGCTTAAGGCAAGGCCTTGGTCAGCCCCAGCATTTT
TRBV15,TRBJ2-4,.,TRBD2,CATSRDLGEGKNIQYF,TGTGCCACCAGCAGAGATCTGGGGGAGGGCAAAAACATTCAGTACTTC
TRBV27,TRBJ1-1,few,.,CASSFARTAMNTEAFF,TGTGCCAGCAGTTTCGCTAGGACGGCCATGAACACTGAAGCTTTCTTT
TRBV6-1,TRBJ1-5,.,.,CASSEMFQGRQPQHF,TGTGCCAGCAGTGAAATGTTCCAGGGCAGGCAGCCCCAGCATTTT
TRBV27,TRBJ1-2,.,.,CASSPLNAYGYTF,TGTGCCAGCAGTCCCTTAAACGCTTATGGCTACACCTTC
TRBV20-1,TRBJ1-5,.,.,CSAASGATNQPQHF,TGCAGTGCTGCGTCGGGGGCCACTAATCAGCCCCAGCATTTT
TRBV20-1,TRBJ2-5,.,TRBD2,CSAGLAGRSQETQYF,TGCAGTGCGGGACTAGCGGGCCGAAGCCAAGAGACCCAGTACTTC
TRBV7-2,TRBJ2-4,few,TRBD2,CASSLGPSTSGRAQYF,TGTGCCAGCAGCTTAGGCCCCTCAACTAGCGGGAGGGCGCAGTACTTC
TRBV30,TRBJ2-5,.,TRBD1,CAGTGDRGKETQYF,TGTGCCGGGACAGGGGACAGGGGGAAAGAGACCCAGTACTTC
TRBV7-8,TRBJ1-5,.,TRBD1,CASSITGDGGQPQHF,TGTGCCAGCAGCATCACAGGGGATGGTGGTCAGCCCCAGCATTTT
TRBV7-6,TRBJ2-2,.,.,CASSQSVRRNQNTGELFF,TGTGCCAGCAGCCAGTCCGTGAGGCGCAATCAGAACACCGGGGAGCTGTTTTTT
TRBV9,TRBJ1-2,.,TRBD1,CASSVAAQGTGYTF,TGTGCCAGCAGCGTAGCTGCACAGGGGACTGGCTACACCTTC
TRBV28,TRBJ2-5,.,.,CASSLKGNQETQYF,TGTGCCAGCAGTTTAAAGGGCAATCAAGAGACCCAGTACTTC
TRBV7-2,TRBJ2-5,few,TRBD1,CASSPDRGLAETQYF,TGTGCCAGCAGCCCCGACAGGGGGCTGGCAGAGACCCAGTACTTC
TRBV20-1,TRBJ2-4,.,.,CSASDRRFATNIQYF,TGCAGTGCGAGCGACAGGCGGTTTGCTACAAACATTCAGTACTTC
TRBV4-1,TRBJ1-5,.,.,CASSQEQNNQPQHF,TGCGCCAGCAGCCAAGAACAGAATAATCAGCCCCAGCATTTT
TRBV20-1,TRBJ1-2,.,.,CSARDVRGPNYGYTF,TGCAGTGCTAGAGATGTCCGGGGCCCTAACTATGGCTACACCTTC
TRBV5-6,TRBJ2-1,.,TRBD1,CASSYRGIWDEQFF,TGTGCCAGCAGTTACAGGGGCATATGGGATGAGCAGTTCTTC
TRBV7-9,TRBJ2-2,.,.,CASSLDAYTGELFF,TGTGCCAGCAGCTTAGACGCATACACCGGGGAGCTGTTTTTT
TRBV12-3/TRBV12-4,TRBJ1-1,.,.,CASSLRGGTEAFF,TGTGCCAGCAGTTTGAGGGGGGGGACTGAAGCTTTCTTT
TRBV5-4,TRBJ1-2,.,TRBD1,CASSLQQGRSSVYTF,TGTGCCAGCAGCCTACAACAGGGGCGCTCTAGTGTCTACACCTTC
TRBV2,TRBJ2-2,.,TRBD1,CAGGQGGNTGELFF,TGTGCCGGGGGACAGGGGGGGAACACCGGGGAGCTGTTTTTT
TRBV7-3,TRBJ2-2,few,TRBD2,CASSQGLAGGTGELFF,TGTGCCAGCAGCCAAGGACTAGCGGGAGGCACCGGGGAGCTGTTTTTT
TRBV7-2,TRBJ2-5,.,.,CASSLDGRTQYF,TGTGCCAGCAGCTTAGATGGGAGGACCCAGTACTTC